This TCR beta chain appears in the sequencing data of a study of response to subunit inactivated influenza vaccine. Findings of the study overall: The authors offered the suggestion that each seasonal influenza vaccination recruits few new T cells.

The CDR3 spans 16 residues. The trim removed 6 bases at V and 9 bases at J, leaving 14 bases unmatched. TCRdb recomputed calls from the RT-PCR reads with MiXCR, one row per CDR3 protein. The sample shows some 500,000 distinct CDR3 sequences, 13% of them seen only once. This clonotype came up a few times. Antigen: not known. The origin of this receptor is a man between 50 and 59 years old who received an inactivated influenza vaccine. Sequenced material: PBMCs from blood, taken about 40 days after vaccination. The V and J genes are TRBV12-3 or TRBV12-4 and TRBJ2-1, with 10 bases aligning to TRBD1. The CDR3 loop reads CASRPTPGQGKIEQFF. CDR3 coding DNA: TGTGCCAGCAGGCCAACCCCGGGACAGGGGAAAATTGAGCAGTTCTTC.